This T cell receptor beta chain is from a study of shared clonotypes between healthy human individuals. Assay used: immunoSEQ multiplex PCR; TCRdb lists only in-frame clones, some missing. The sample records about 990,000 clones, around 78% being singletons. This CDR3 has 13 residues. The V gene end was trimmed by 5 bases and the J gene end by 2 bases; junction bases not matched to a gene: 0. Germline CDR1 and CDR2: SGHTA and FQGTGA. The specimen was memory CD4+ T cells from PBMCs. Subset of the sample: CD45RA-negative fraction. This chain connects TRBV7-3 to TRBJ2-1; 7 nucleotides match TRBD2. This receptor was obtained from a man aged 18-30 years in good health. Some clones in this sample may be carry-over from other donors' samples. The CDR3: CASSGRAYNEQFF. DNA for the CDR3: TGTGCCAGCAGCGGGAGGGCCTACAATGAGCAGTTCTTC.